This TCR beta chain was sequenced for a study of control samples from healthy donors and cancer patients. Data came from immunoSEQ multiplex PCR; TCRdb stores just in-frame clones and leaves some out. The table shows some 130,000 clones, with around nine tenths occurring only once. This CDR3 spans 14 amino acids. Germline loops: CDR1 DFQATT, CDR2 SNEGSKA (reference sequence). The trim removed 3 bases at V and 1 base at J, leaving 3 bases unmatched. This sequence joins TRBV20-1 and TRBJ1-1, with 9 nucleotides matching TRBD1. The material sequenced was blood. The sequence was collected from a man between 40 and 49 years old in good health. The CDR3 sequence: CSASKQGANTEAFF. The CDR3 DNA sequence: TGCAGTGCTAGTAAACAGGGGGCGAACACTGAAGCTTTCTTT.